The next 18 T cell receptor beta chains were all read from a single sample in a study of blood T cell repertoires in COVID-19. Profiling relied on immunoSEQ multiplex PCR, and the TCRdb table lists in-frame clones only, not all of them. Among approximately 310,000 clones listed, 75% to 90% were seen once. Sequences were obtained from PBMCs or T cells enriched from blood (not recorded which). The receptor set was obtained from a man aged 25 to 40 who had recovered from COVID-19.

Comments on this clone: At one end, the junction sequence differs from germline, possibly due to a read error. This sequence joins TRBV10-3 and TRBJ2-3, with D possibly TRBD2 on 6 matching bases. Per germline, CDR1 ENHRY and CDR2 SYGVKD. The CDR3 sequence is 14 residues long. The CDR3 bases are TGTGCCTTCAGATCGGGAGCGAACACAGATACGCAGTATTTT. It yields the protein CAFRSGANTDTQYF.

This sequence joins TRBV5-1 and TRBJ2-1, with D perhaps matching TRBD2 (6 bases). Trimming pared 3 bases from V and 2 bases from J, leaving 9 bases between. CDR1 and CDR2 (germline): SGHRS, YFSETQ. This CDR3 has 14 amino acids. This chain's CDR3 is CASSSGGAYNEQFF. For the CDR3, the DNA is TGCGCCAGCAGCTCCGGGGGTGCCTACAATGAGCAGTTCTTC.

The chain links TRBV12-3 or TRBV12-4 to TRBJ2-1; no clear D. The CDR3 is 13 amino acids. The V gene lost 5 bases and the J gene lost 13 bases, with 18 bases spanning the gap. Here the CDR3 reads CASSTTPWIPQFF. The CDR3 region has the DNA TGTGCCAGCAGTACGACACCTTGGATTCCCCAGTTCTTC.

The chain is built from TRBV2 and TRBJ2-7; TRBD2 is a possible D gene (5 bases). The V and J ends lost 5 bases and 5 bases respectively, with 19 bases between them. The CDR3 contains 15 residues. CDR1 and CDR2 from the germline V gene are SNHLY and FYNNEI. CDR3 nucleotide sequence: TGTGCCAGCAGTTCAGTCGGGGTTGGTTTAGACGAGCAGTACTTC. Its protein product is CASSSVGVGLDEQYF. The whole variable domain, remainder taken from reference TRBV2 and TRBJ2-7, is EPEVTQTPSHQVTQMGQEVILRCVPISNHLYFYWYRQILGQKVEFLVSFYNNEISEKSEIFDDQFSVERPDGSNFTLKIRSTKLEDSAMYFCASSSVGVGLDEQYFGPGTRLTVT.

This chain connects TRBV5-1 to TRBJ1-1; 10 nucleotides agree with TRBD1. This CDR3 is 12 amino acids long. V dropped 0 bases and J dropped 11; count of bases not matched to a gene: 1. Germline loops: CDR1 SGHRS, CDR2 YFSETQ. DNA for the CDR3: TGCGCCAGCAGCTTGGGACAGGGGGCGGCTTTCTTT. Its protein is CASSLGQGAAFF.

The chain joins TRBV24-1 to TRBJ2-1; 16 nucleotides line up with TRBD2. Germline CDR1 KGHDR, CDR2 SFDVKD. CDR3 length: 14 residues. The trim removed 10 bases at V and 6 bases at J, leaving 2 bases unmatched. The CDR3 DNA reads TGTGCCACGGGACTAGCGGGGGGGTTCAATGAGCAGTTCTTC. This translates into CATGLAGGFNEQFF.

The gene calls are TRBV7-9 and TRBJ2-4; 11 bases are shared with TRBD2. This CDR3 spans 19 amino acids. J was trimmed by 1 base and V by 2 bases; bases with no gene match: 10. The germline V gene has CDR1 SEHNR and CDR2 FQNEAQ (reference sequence). This chain's CDR3 is CASSLLALSGGDAKNIQYF. The CDR3 coding sequence is TGTGCCAGCAGCTTACTTGCCCTTAGCGGGGGGGACGCCAAAAACATTCAGTACTTC.

This chain uses TRBV7-3 with TRBJ2-3, with a possible D match to TRBD2 (5 bases). CDR1 is SGHTA, CDR2 FQGTGA, per germline. This CDR3 is built from 14 residues. Trimming shortened V by 7 bases and J by 1 base, and 12 bases separated the two germline ends. The DNA of the CDR3 is TGTGCCAGCAATAACGGGGAGCGCACAGATACGCAGTATTTT. It is translated as CASNNGERTDTQYF.

This sequence joins TRBV2 and TRBJ2-7; no reliable D call. The germline V and J ends were trimmed by 3 bases and 0 bases, with 12 bases remaining between them. From germline, CDR1 is SNHLY and CDR2 FYNNEI. The length of the CDR3 is 15 residues. The CDR3 coding sequence is TGTGCCAGCAGTGAGGGTCCTTCTAGCTCCTACGAGCAGTACTTC. This codes for CASSEGPSSSYEQYF.

This clone has only one observation. This chain links TRBV3-1 (or the pseudogene TRBV3-2) with TRBJ1-1; D call uncertain. V was pared by 4 bases and J by 4 bases, with 10 bases between. The CDR3 is 13 residues long. Per the germline V gene, CDR1 is LGHDT and CDR2 is YNNKEL (reference sequence). The CDR3 nucleotides read TGTGCCAGCAGCCCTACCTCCGGCACTGAAGCTTTCTTT. Its translation: CASSPTSGTEAFF.

V gene TRBV11-3 combines with J gene TRBJ2-1; D is perhaps TRBD1 (7 bases). Germline assignment: CDR1 SGHNT and CDR2 YENEEA. Trimming stripped 6 bases from V and 2 bases from J, with 14 bases between. CDR3 length equals 15 residues. CDR3 DNA sequence: TGTGCCAGCAGGAAAGGAGGGGGCCCCTACAATGAGCAGTTCTTC. Protein product: CASRKGGGPYNEQFF.

The chain employs TRBV19 and TRBJ1-2, with TRBD1 matching 11 bases. Germline V gene lookup returns CDR1 LNHDA and CDR2 SQIVND (reference sequence). V shed 5 bases, J shed 8 bases, and the junction held 7 bases outside the gene matches. The CDR3 runs 14 residues. This chain's CDR3 is CASSADRGLGGYTF. The DNA of the CDR3 is TGTGCCAGTAGTGCGGACAGGGGGCTTGGAGGCTACACCTTC.

V gene TRBV10-3 combines with J gene TRBJ1-2; D gene ambiguous. The CDR3 has 13 amino acids. Per germline, CDR1 ENHRY and CDR2 SYGVKD. V was trimmed by 10 bases and J by 3 bases, leaving 15 bases between them. The CDR3 is CATGGPLDYGYTF. The DNA of the CDR3 is TGTGCCACAGGAGGGCCTTTAGACTATGGCTACACCTTC.

The chain employs TRBV5-4 and TRBJ2-7, with 9 bases aligning to TRBD1. Per the germline V gene, CDR1 is SGHNT and CDR2 is YYREEE (reference sequence). The CDR3 consists of 15 residues. The J segment lost 7 bases and the V segment lost 0 bases, leaving 8 bases of the junction unmatched. Written as DNA, the CDR3 is TGTGCCAGCAGCTTGGCGGGACAGGGAACGGGGGAGCAGTACTTC. Its protein product is CASSLAGQGTGEQYF.

The gene calls are TRBV27 and TRBJ1-2; TRBD1 matches at 7 bases. Unmatched junction bases numbered 4, after V lost 4 bases and J lost 2 bases. Germline CDR1 MNHEY, CDR2 SMNVEV (reference sequence). This CDR3 spans 14 amino acids. The CDR3 region has the DNA TGTGCCAGCAGTTGGGCAGGGGGGAACTATGGCTACACCTTC. It yields the protein CASSWAGGNYGYTF.

CDR3 sequence: CASSIEEGRNTGELFF. For the CDR3, the DNA is TGTGCCAGTAGTATAGAGGAGGGGCGGAACACCGGGGAGCTGTTTTTT. The V call is TRBV19, the J call TRBJ2-2; TRBD2 is a possible D gene (6 bases). V shed 0 bases and J shed 1 base, with 9 bases lying between them. The germline CDR1 and CDR2 sequences are LNHDA and SQIVND (reference sequence). The CDR3 consists of 16 residues.

The chain links TRBV30 to TRBJ2-1, with 7 bases matching TRBD2. Germline loops: CDR1 GTSNPN, CDR2 SVGIG (reference sequence). This CDR3 has 12 amino acids. The junction had 8 bases not matched to a gene; V was cut back by 3 bases and J by 12 bases. CDR3 sequence reads: CAWRVEAGRQFF. CDR3 DNA: TGTGCCTGGAGAGTAGAAGCGGGGCGGCAGTTCTTC.

This chain links TRBV14 with TRBJ1-5, with a weak D call TRBD1 (5 bases). Trimming left V 1 base short and J 9 bases short, with 7 bases between. The germline gives CDR1 SGHDN, CDR2 FVKESK. This CDR3 is built from 12 residues. CDR3 loop: CASSQAGGPQHF. CDR3 bases: TGTGCCAGCAGCCAAGCCGGGGGGCCCCAGCATTTT.